These T cell receptor beta chains were read from a single sample in a study of blood T cell repertoires in COVID-19. Sequenced by immunoSEQ multiplex PCR; TCRdb stores in-frame clones only, minus some. This sample has approximately 88,000 clones; around 85% occur once, and the top ten carry about 14%. Sequencing was performed on peripheral blood. The origin of the receptors is a woman aged 70-85 years with acute or convalescent COVID-19. The CDR3 runs from the conserved cysteine through the conserved F or W. A D gene is named only where the DNA matches it firmly. Expanded clones get a size class; other rows say once, few or many, or leave the size out.

TRBV5-4	TRBD2	18	-	TRBJ2-2	TGTGCCAGCAGCTTGGAAATAGCACTAGCGGCTAACACCGGGGAGCTGTTTTTT	CASSLEIALAANTGELFF
TRBV2	TRBD2	15	-	TRBJ2-2	TGTGCCAGCAGTGAACGGAGCGGGAGCGCCGGGGAGCTGTTTTTT	CASSERSGSAGELFF
TRBV27	TRBD1	15	-	TRBJ2-2	TGTGCCAGCAGTTTGGTGGGCAGGGGGCGCGGGGAGCTGTTTTTT	CASSLVGRGRGELFF
TRBV7-8	TRBD2	15	-	TRBJ2-3	TGTGCCAGCAGGGGGCTAGCGGGAGGGCCAGATACGCAGTATTTT	CASRGLAGGPDTQYF
TRBV19	-	17	-	TRBJ2-1	TGTGCCAGTAGTTCGGGCTACTGGGGGGGCAACTACAATGAGCAGTTCTTC	CASSSGYWGGNYNEQFF
TRBV3-1/TRBV3-2	-	14	-	TRBJ1-1	TGTGCCAGCAGCCAATCGGGGGGCAGCACTGAAGCTTTCTTT	CASSQSGGSTEAFF
TRBV7-2	-	13	-	TRBJ1-5	TGTGCCAGCAGCTTACAGGGAGGGGGGCCCCAGCATTTT	CASSLQGGGPQHF
TRBV5-1	TRBD1	15	-	TRBJ1-6	TGCGCCAGCAGCACTGGACAGGGTAGTAATTCACCCCTCCACTTT	CASSTGQGSNSPLHF
TRBV28	-	14	-	TRBJ1-2	TGTGCCAGCAGTCCAGGGTTCAGGGACTATGGCTACACCTTC	CASSPGFRDYGYTF
TRBV27	TRBD1	15	-	TRBJ1-2	TGTGCCAGCAGTTTTTCGGGACAGGGTATTTATGGCTACACCTTC	CASSFSGQGIYGYTF
TRBV6-1	TRBD1	15	many	TRBJ1-1	TGTGCCAGCAGTGAGGAGATACAGGGGCTGAAGGGAGCTTTCTTT	CASSEEIQGLKGAFF
TRBV9	-	18	-	TRBJ2-2	TGTGCCAGCAGCGTGACTTCGACGACGTATGCGAACACCGGGGAGCTGTTTTTT	CASSVTSTTYANTGELFF
TRBV11-2	-	16	-	TRBJ2-1	TGTGCCAGCAGCTTAGGTACAGGGAGCTCCTACAATGAGCAGTTCTTC	CASSLGTGSSYNEQFF
TRBV28	TRBD1	14	-	TRBJ1-5	TGTGCCAGCAGCACAGGGGGTACTCATCAGCCCCAGCATTTT	CASSTGGTHQPQHF
TRBV7-9	-	16	-	TRBJ1-1	TGTGCCAGCAGCTCGCCCGACAGCCACTTGGACACTGAAGCTTTCTTT	CASSSPDSHLDTEAFF
TRBV30	-	14	-	TRBJ2-3	TGTGCCTGGAGTAACACGGAGATCGGAGATACGCAGTATTTT	CAWSNTEIGDTQYF
TRBV27	TRBD2	15	-	TRBJ2-1	TGTGCCAGCAGTCGGACTAGCGGTTTAGTGGATGAGCAGTTCTTC	CASSRTSGLVDEQFF
TRBV28	-	13	-	TRBJ1-6	TGTGCCAGCAGACAACAGGCCAATTCACCCCTCCACTTT	CASRQQANSPLHF
TRBV7-9	TRBD2	16	-	TRBJ2-2	TGTGCCAGCAGCCTTCGCCGGGGGGACGTACCCGGGGAGCTGTTTTTT	CASSLRRGDVPGELFF
TRBV28	-	15	-	TRBJ1-2	TGTGCCAGCAGCCTTCCGTGGGGGCTGAACTATGGCTACACCTTC	CASSLPWGLNYGYTF
TRBV3-1/TRBV3-2	-	16	-	TRBJ1-1	TGTGCCAGCAGCCTTTCTTTGACTTCTATGAACACTGAAGCTTTCTTT	CASSLSLTSMNTEAFF
TRBV5-4	-	14	-	TRBJ2-5	TGTGCCAGCAGCTTGGGGGGCAGGGCCGAGACCCAGTACTTC	CASSLGGRAETQYF
TRBV7-9	TRBD1	17	-	TRBJ2-5	TGTGCCAGCAGCTTAGTCCCGGGACAGGGGGCCGGGGAGACCCAGTACTTC	CASSLVPGQGAGETQYF
TRBV30	-	14	once	TRBJ1-6	TGTGCCTGGAGTTCGCAGGGGTATAATTCACCCCTCCACTTT	CAWSSQGYNSPLHF
TRBV29-1	TRBD1	14	-	TRBJ2-3	TGCAGCGTTGAAGGCGATAGGGGGCCAGATACGCAGTATTTT	CSVEGDRGPDTQYF
TRBV2	TRBD1	16	once	TRBJ2-3	TGTGCCAGCAGGGCATCCGGGACAGGGGGTACAGATACGCAGTATTTT	CASRASGTGGTDTQYF
TRBV19	-	12	-	TRBJ2-3	TGTGCCAGTAGTATACAGGCAGATACGCAGTATTTT	CASSIQADTQYF
TRBV7-9	-	13	once	TRBJ2-2	TGTGCCAGCAGCTTAGAGGGGGCCGGGGAGCTGTTTTTT	CASSLEGAGELFF
TRBV27	-	13	-	TRBJ1-1	TGTGCCACCGGAGGGATCGGGCACACTGAAGCTTTCTTT	CATGGIGHTEAFF
TRBV10-2	-	14	-	TRBJ2-3	TGCGCCAGCAGGCAGGGAATTGTCACAGATACGCAGTATTTT	CASRQGIVTDTQYF
TRBV9	-	14	once	TRBJ1-2	TGTGCCAGCAGCCCAGGGGACCTTGGCTATGGCTACACCTTC	CASSPGDLGYGYTF
TRBV19	-	14	-	TRBJ1-2	TGTGCCAGTAGTATAGATCGCGACAATTATGGCTACACCTTC	CASSIDRDNYGYTF
TRBV19	TRBD2	17	-	TRBJ2-3	TGTGCCAGTAGTATCAGCGGGGGGGAAAGGGGCACAGATACGCAGTATTTT	CASSISGGERGTDTQYF
TRBV5-4	-	13	-	TRBJ2-1	TGTGCCCGCCCCCCTCAGGGGTCGAATGAGCAGTTCTTC	CARPPQGSNEQFF
TRBV5-1	-	15	few	TRBJ1-1	TGCGCCAGCTCAGGCGGGGGGACTGGGAACACTGAAGCTTTCTTT	CASSGGGTGNTEAFF
TRBV25-1	TRBD1	15	-	TRBJ1-2	TGTGCCAGCAGTCTTCCGGGACAGGGTGTCTATGGCTACACCTTC	CASSLPGQGVYGYTF
TRBV29-1	TRBD1	16	-	TRBJ2-2	TGCAGCGTTGAACCCGAGGACAGGACGAACACCGGGGAGCTGTTTTTT	CSVEPEDRTNTGELFF
TRBV12-2	-	19	once	TRBJ2-2	TGTGCAAGTCGCCCCCGACCACCCGGACAGGGGACTACCACCGGGGAGCTGTTTTTT	CASRPRPPGQGTTTGELFF
TRBV6-5	TRBD2	14	-	TRBJ2-5	TGTGCCAGTGTACGCGGGGGGGCCCGCGAGACCCAGTACTTC	CASVRGGARETQYF
TRBV11-2	-	15	-	TRBJ1-4	TGTGCCAGCAGCTTATGGCCACAACAGGGTACCATACTGTTTTTT	CASSLWPQQGTILFF